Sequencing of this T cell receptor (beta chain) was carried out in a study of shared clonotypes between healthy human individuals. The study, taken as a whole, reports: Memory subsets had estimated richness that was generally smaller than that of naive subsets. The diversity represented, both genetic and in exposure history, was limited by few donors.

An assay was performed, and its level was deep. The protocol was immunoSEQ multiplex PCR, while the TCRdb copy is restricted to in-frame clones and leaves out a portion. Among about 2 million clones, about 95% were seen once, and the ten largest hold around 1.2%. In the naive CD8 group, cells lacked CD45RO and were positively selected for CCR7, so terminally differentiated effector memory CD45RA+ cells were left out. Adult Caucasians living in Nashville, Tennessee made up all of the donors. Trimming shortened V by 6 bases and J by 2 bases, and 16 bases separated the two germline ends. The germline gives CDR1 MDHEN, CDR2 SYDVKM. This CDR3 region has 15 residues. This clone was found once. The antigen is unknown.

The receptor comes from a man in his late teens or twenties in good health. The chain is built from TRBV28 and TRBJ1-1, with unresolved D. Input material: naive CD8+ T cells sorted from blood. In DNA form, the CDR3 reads TGTGCCAGCAGCTTCCCCCGGACGGGAAACACTGAAGCTTTCTTT. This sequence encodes CASSFPRTGNTEAFF.